The clone carrying this TCR beta chain was detected only once. Trimming pared 3 bases from V and 0 bases from J, leaving 24 bases between. The germline CDR1 and CDR2 sequences are KGHSH and LQKENI. CDR3 length: 19 residues. After 5'RACE with constant-segment primers, TCR alpha and TCR beta cDNA libraries carrying sample barcodes and UMIs were obtained. TCRdb called the 5' RACE reads again in MiXCR, with one record for every CDR3 protein. The sample yields 350,000 to 500,000 distinct CDR3 sequences, 20% to 30% seen once. The data were taken from a study of T-cell memory formation after mild COVID-19. The receptor was derived from an adult woman who had mild COVID-19 (a few samples of this study predate the infection). Cell type and time point are not known. The chain recombines TRBV18 with TRBJ2-7; either TRBD1 or TRBD2 may supply D (5 bases each). Sample: PBMCs or a T cell subset sorted from them (not recorded which). Here the CDR3 DNA reads TGTGCCAGCTCACCCCCCCGGCAGGGCAACCCCGGAGGCTCCTACGAGCAGTACTTC. This translates into CASSPPRQGNPGGSYEQYF.